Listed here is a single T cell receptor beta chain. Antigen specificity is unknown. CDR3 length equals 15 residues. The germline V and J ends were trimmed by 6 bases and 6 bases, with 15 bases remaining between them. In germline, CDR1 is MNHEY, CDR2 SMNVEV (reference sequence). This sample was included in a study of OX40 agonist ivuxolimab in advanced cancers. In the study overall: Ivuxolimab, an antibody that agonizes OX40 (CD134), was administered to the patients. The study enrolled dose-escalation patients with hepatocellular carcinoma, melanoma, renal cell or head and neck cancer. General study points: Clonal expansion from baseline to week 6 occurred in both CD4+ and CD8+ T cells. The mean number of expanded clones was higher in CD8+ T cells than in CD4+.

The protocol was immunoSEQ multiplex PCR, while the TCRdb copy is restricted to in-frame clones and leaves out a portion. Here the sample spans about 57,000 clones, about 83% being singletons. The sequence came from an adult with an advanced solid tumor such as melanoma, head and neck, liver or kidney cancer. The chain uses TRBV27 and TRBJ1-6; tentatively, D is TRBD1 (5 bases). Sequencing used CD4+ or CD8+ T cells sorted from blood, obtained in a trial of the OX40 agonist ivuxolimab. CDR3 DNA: TGTGCCAGCAGGCTCTCGGGGCTCTTTAATTCACCCCTCCACTTT. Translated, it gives CASRLSGLFNSPLHF.